This T cell receptor beta chain appears in the sequencing data of a study of technical replicates of blood from several donors. Some clones are missing from TCRdb's copy, which holds only in-frame ones; the method was immunoSEQ multiplex PCR. The repertoire holds some 80,000 clones, with 85% to 95% as singletons. V shed 6 bases and J 2 bases; nucleotides not matched to a gene: 8. This CDR3 is built from 15 residues. CDR1 and CDR2 from the germline V gene are MNHEY and SMNVEV (reference sequence). This TCR came from a human donor in good health. Source material: T cells isolated from PBMCs. The chain couples TRBV27 to TRBJ1-2; TRBD1 aligns across 8 bases. The CDR3 DNA reads as TGTGCCAGCAGGACAACAGGGGGGGGAAACTATGGCTACACCTTC. It codes for CASRTTGGGNYGYTF.